This entry features one T cell receptor (beta chain) sequence. The sample originates from a study of blood T cell repertoires in COVID-19. In the study overall: Samples taken during acute and convalescent COVID-19 were collected in the United States, Italy and Spain. PBMCs, B-cell-depleted T cells, or T cells were the source of the cDNA or gDNA that made up the material.

Per the original methods: Estimation of nucleated cell counts was performed using reference gene primer amplification. Clones were read by immunoSEQ multiplex PCR, and TCRdb kept only the in-frame ones, dropping some. That table supplies the V and J calls and clone size; D and trimming were determined from the DNA. The sample shows about 48,000 clones, 80% to 90% of them seen only once. Germline CDR1 and CDR2: ENHRY and SYGVKD. The CDR3 extends over 18 amino acids. V gave up 4 bases and J gave up 0 bases, with 22 bases separating them. The chain uses TRBV10-3 and TRBJ2-7; D gene unclear. Sequencing was performed on peripheral blood. This TCR was sampled from a human donor in a cohort sampled during active COVID-19. CDR3: CAISGRDQFQDSSYEQYF. DNA of the CDR3: TGTGCCATCAGTGGCCGTGATCAATTTCAAGACTCCTCCTACGAGCAGTACTTC.